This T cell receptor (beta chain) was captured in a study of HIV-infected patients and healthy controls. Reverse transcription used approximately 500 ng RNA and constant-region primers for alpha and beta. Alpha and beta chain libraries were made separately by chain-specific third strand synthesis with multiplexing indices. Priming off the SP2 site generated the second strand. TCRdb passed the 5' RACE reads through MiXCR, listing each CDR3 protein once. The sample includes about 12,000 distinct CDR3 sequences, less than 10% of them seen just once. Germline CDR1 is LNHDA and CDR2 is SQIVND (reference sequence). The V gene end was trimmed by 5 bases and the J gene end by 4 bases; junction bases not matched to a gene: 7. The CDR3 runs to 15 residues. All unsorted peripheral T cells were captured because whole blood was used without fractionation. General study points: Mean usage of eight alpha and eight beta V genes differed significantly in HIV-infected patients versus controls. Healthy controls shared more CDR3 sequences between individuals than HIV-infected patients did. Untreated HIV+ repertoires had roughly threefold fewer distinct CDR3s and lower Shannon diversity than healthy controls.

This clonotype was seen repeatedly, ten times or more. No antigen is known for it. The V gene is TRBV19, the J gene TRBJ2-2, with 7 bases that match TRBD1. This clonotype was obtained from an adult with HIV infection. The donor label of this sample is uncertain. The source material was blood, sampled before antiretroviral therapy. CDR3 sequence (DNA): TGTGCCAGTAGTCACGGGACAGCCTTCACCGGGGAGCTGTTTTTT. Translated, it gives CASSHGTAFTGELFF.